The 3 T cell receptor beta chains reported below all come from one sample, sequenced in a study of identical twins. A single record per CDR3 protein comes from TCRdb applying MiXCR to the 5' RACE reads. Of about 900,000 distinct CDR3 sequences listed, 9% to 15% are singletons. This same sample was also taken into another study, of yellow fever vaccine responses in identical twins.

What was sequenced was PBMCs. The receptors were sampled from a woman aged 18-29 years in good health.

This clonotype was observed a few times. V and J are TRBV3-1 and TRBJ2-5; TRBD2 aligns across 7 bases. The CDR3 runs to 16 residues. Unmatched junction bases numbered 10, after V lost 0 bases and J lost 6 bases. Germline V gene data show CDR1 as LGHDT and CDR2 as YNNKEL (reference sequence). CDR3 DNA: TGTGCCAGCAGCCAAGATATCGGACTAGTGACCCAGACCCAGTACTTC. It codes for CASSQDIGLVTQTQYF.

This clonotype was seen only a few times. This chain links TRBV7-9 with TRBJ1-4; D is uncertain. This CDR3 is built from 15 residues. The V gene's germline CDR1 is SEHNR and CDR2 FQNEAQ (reference sequence). The V and J ends lost 4 bases and 7 bases respectively, with 16 bases between them. CDR3 residues: CASSSLNVGIEKLFF. The CDR3, as DNA: TGTGCCAGCAGCTCTCTAAACGTAGGGATTGAAAAACTGTTTTTT.

This clonotype was recorded a few times. The V call is TRBV5-1, the J call TRBJ1-4; D may be TRBD1 (5 bases). Germline CDR1 reads SGHRS; CDR2 reads YFSETQ. The CDR3 covers 16 residues. V lost 7 bases and J 2 bases, leaving 18 bases between the germline ends. The CDR3 nucleotides are TGCGCCAGCGGACTCTCATATCAGGGCACTAATGAAAAACTGTTTTTT. Translated: CASGLSYQGTNEKLFF.